This TCR beta chain comes out of a study of T-cell memory formation after mild COVID-19. The wider study: TCR clusters were mostly confined to one donor each.

5'RACE with constant-segment primers yielded barcoded, UMI-tagged TCR alpha and TCR beta cDNA libraries. TCRdb re-derived calls from the 5' RACE reads in MiXCR, one entry per CDR3 protein. The sample yields more than 7,000 distinct CDR3 sequences, approximately 31% seen once. In its sample, this clonotype ranks as medium-sized. This CDR3 comprises 14 residues. V was shortened by 5 bases and J by 3 bases, with 13 bases between the two germline ends. CDR1 and CDR2 from the germline V gene are SGHAT and FQNNGV. The TCR sequence derives from an adult woman who had mild COVID-19 (a few samples of this study predate the infection). Cell type and time point are not known. The gene calls are TRBV11-2 and TRBJ1-2; TRBD1 might be the D (5 bases). Material for sequencing was PBMCs or a T cell subset sorted from them (not recorded which). The CDR3 DNA is TGTGCCAGCAGCCCCGTTGGGACCGACTATGGCTACACCTTC. Protein: CASSPVGTDYGYTF.